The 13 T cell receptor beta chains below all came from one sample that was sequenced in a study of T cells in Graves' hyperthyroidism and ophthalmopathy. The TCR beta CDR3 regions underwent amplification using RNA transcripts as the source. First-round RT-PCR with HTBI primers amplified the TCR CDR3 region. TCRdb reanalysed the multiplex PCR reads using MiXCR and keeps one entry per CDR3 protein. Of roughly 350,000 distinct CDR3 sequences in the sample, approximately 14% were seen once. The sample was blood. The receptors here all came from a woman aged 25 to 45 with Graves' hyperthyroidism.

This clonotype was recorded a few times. CDR3 DNA sequence: TGTGCCAGCAGCGTAGCTTGGGCTAGCGAGCAGTACTTC. Translation gives CASSVAWASEQYF. This sequence joins TRBV9 and TRBJ2-7; D unresolved. CDR1 and CDR2 (germline): SGDLS, YYNGEE. The V end was cut by 0 bases, the J end by 6 bases, with 10 bases between. This CDR3 is 13 amino acids long.

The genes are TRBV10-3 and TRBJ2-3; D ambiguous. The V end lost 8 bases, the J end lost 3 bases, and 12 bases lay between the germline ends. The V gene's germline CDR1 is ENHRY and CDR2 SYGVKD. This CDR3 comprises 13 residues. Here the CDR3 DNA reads TGTGCCATCGGGCGTGGATGGACAGATACGCAGTATTTT. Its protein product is CAIGRGWTDTQYF.

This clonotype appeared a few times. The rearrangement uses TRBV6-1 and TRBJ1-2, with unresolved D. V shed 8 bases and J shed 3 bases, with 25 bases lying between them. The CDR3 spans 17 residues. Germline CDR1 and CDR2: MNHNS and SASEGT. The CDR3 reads CASVGRAPTLSYYGYTF. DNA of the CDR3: TGTGCCAGCGTGGGGAGGGCGCCCACCCTATCTTACTATGGCTACACCTTC.

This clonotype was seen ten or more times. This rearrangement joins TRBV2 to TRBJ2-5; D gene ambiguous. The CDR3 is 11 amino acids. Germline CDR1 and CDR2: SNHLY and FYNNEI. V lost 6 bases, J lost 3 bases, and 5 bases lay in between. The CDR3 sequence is CASRREETQYF. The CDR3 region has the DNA TGTGCCAGCAGGCGCGAAGAGACCCAGTACTTC.

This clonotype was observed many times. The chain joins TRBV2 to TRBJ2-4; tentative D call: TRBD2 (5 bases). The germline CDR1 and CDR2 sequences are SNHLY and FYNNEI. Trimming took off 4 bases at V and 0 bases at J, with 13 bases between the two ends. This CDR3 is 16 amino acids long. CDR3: CASSVGAGLAKNIQYF. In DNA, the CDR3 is TGTGCCAGCAGTGTGGGCGCTGGACTAGCCAAAAACATTCAGTACTTC.

CDR3 sequence: CASSIVFRTRETYEQYF. The CDR3 DNA follows: TGTGCCAGTAGTATAGTATTCCGGACCCGGGAAACCTACGAGCAGTACTTC. This chain uses TRBV19 with TRBJ2-7; D might be TRBD2 (5 bases). V lost 1 base and J 2 bases, leaving 18 bases between the germline ends. The CDR3 totals 17 residues. CDR1 is LNHDA, CDR2 SQIVND, per germline (reference sequence).

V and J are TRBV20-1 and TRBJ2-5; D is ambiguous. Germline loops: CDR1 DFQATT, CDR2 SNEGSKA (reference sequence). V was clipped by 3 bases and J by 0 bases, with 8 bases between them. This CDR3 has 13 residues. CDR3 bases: TGCAGTGCTAGTAGTGACAACCAAGAGACCCAGTACTTC. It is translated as CSASSDNQETQYF.

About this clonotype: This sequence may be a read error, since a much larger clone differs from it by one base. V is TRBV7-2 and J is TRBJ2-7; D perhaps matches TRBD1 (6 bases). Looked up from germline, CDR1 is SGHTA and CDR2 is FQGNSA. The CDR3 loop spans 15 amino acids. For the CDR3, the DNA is TGTGCCAGCAGCCCGGATGTTGCAGGGGCGGGCGAGCAGCACTTC. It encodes CASSPDVAGAGEQHF.

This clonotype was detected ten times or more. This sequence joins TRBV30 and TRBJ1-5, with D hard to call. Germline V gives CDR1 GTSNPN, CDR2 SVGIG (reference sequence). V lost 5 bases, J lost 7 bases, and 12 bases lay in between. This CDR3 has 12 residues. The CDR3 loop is CAWSASEQPQHF. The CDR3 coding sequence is TGTGCCTGGTCCGCGTCGGAACAGCCCCAGCATTTT.

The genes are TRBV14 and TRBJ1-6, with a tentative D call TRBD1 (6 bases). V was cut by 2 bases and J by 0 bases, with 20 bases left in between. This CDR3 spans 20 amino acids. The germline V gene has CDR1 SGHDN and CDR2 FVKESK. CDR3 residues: CASSQPRYDRQSSYNSPLHF. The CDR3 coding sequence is TGTGCCAGCAGCCAACCTCGATACGACAGGCAGAGCTCCTATAATTCACCCCTCCACTTT.

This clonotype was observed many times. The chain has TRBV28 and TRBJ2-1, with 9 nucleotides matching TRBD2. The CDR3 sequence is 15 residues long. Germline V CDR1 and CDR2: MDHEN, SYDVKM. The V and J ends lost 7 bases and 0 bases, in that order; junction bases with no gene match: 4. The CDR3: CASISSGVSYNEQFF. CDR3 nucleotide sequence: TGTGCCAGCATTTCTAGCGGGGTCTCCTACAATGAGCAGTTCTTC.

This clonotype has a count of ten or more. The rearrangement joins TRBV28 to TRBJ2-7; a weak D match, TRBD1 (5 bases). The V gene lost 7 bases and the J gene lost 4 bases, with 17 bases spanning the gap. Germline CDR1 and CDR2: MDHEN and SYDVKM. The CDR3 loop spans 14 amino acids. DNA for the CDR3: TGTGCCAGCAAAGGTGCAGGGAATTTGTACGAGCAGTACTTC. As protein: CASKGAGNLYEQYF.

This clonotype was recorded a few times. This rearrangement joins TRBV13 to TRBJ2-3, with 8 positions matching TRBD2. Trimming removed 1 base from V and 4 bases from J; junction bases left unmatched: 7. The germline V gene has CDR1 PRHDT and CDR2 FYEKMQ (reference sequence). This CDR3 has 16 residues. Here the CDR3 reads CASSLAREGLSDTQYF. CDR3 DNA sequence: TGTGCCAGCAGCTTAGCCCGGGAGGGGCTCTCAGATACGCAGTATTTT.